This T cell receptor (beta chain) is from a study of T cell changes during pregnancy in multiple sclerosis. The CDR3 runs to 15 residues. Trimming took off 0 bases at V and 7 bases at J, with 16 bases between the two ends. CDR1 is LNHNV and CDR2 is YYDKDF in the germline V gene (reference sequence). Sequencing used immunoSEQ multiplex PCR; TCRdb keeps in-frame clones, though not all of them. The sample includes around 86,000 clones, 90% to 95% of them seen just once. Material: peripheral blood, obtained in the first trimester of pregnancy. The chain joins TRBV15 to TRBJ2-7; weak D call: TRBD2 (7 bases). This clonotype originated in a female donor with multiple sclerosis, enrolled in a pregnancy study. CDR3 amino acids: CATSRDGLGGEEQYF. CDR3 DNA sequence: TGTGCCACCAGCAGAGATGGCCTAGGGGGGGAAGAGCAGTACTTC.